This TCR beta chain was sequenced for a study of cytomegalovirus exposure and HLA in healthy donors. Study-level information: An early data release held tens of millions of unique TCRs from HLA-typed donors. Just over 80% of approximately 400 genotyped donors fell in the Caucasian-associated ancestry cluster. Study-wide points: A further, later analysis showed that HLA-associated TCR beta chains (compared with equally common others) were more clonally expanded.

Concerning this clone: Antigen: not known.

A multiplex PCR was run with 60 Vbeta primers and 13 Jbeta primers. Repertoires were generated with immunoSEQ multiplex PCR, while TCRdb's copy carries only in-frame clones and drops some. The table lists approximately 160,000 clones, around 80% of them singletons. The CDR3 has 12 amino acids. CDR1 SGHRS and CDR2 YFSETQ come from the germline V gene. Trimming left V 3 bases short and J 2 bases short, with 5 bases between. At the time of sampling, donors were nominally healthy, though unrecorded immune exposures were likely. V and J are TRBV5-1 and TRBJ1-1, with D uncertain. What was sequenced was PBMCs. This TCR was recovered from a human donor in good health. The CDR3 DNA reads TGCGCCAGCAGCTACAGTAACACTGAAGCTTTCTTT. This codes for CASSYSNTEAFF.